The 27 T cell receptor beta chains below were found in one sample sequenced in a study of T cell responses to AZD1222 COVID-19 vaccine. The method was immunoSEQ multiplex PCR; TCRdb's version includes in-frame clones alone and lacks a portion of them. Among 150,000 or so clones, around 90% were seen once, and the ten largest hold 15% to 20%. The sample here was peripheral blood, taken on day 0 of AZD1222 vaccination. The receptors stem from an adult in good health.

V gene TRBV2 combines with J gene TRBJ2-2; D unclear. Germline assignment: CDR1 SNHLY and CDR2 FYNNEI. The CDR3 runs to 14 residues. The germline V and J ends were trimmed by 5 bases and 6 bases, with 13 bases remaining between them. The CDR3 sequence: CASSLFPSPGELFF. The CDR3 region has the DNA TGTGCCAGCAGTCTTTTCCCTTCCCCCGGGGAGCTGTTTTTT. The variable domain in full, with the rest retrieved from reference TRBV2 and TRBJ2-2, is EPEVTQTPSHQVTQMGQEVILRCVPISNHLYFYWYRQILGQKVEFLVSFYNNEISEKSEIFDDQFSVERPDGSNFTLKIRSTKLEDSAMYFCASSLFPSPGELFFGEGSRLTVL.

The V and J genes are TRBV2 and TRBJ2-7; TRBD1 might be the D (6 bases). This CDR3 is 14 amino acids long. The germline CDR1 and CDR2 sequences are SNHLY and FYNNEI. The ends were cut back, 3 bases at V and 3 bases at J, with 12 bases in the middle. CDR3 sequence: CASSDQGSYYEQYF. The DNA for the CDR3 is TGTGCCAGCAGTGACCAGGGGAGCTACTACGAGCAGTACTTC.

The chain links TRBV7-2 to TRBJ2-4; TRBD1 aligns across 7 bases. This CDR3 has 13 amino acids. Trimming removed 4 bases from V and 11 bases from J; junction bases left unmatched: 8. The germline V gene encodes CDR1 SGHTA and CDR2 FQGNSA. The CDR3 region is CASSSPGTVFQYF. For the CDR3, the DNA is TGTGCCAGCAGCTCCCCCGGGACAGTTTTTCAGTACTTC.

Turning to this clone: This same CDR3 is encoded by further DNA sequences in the sample. This rearrangement joins TRBV7-2 to TRBJ1-2; 8 bases map to TRBD1. The J segment lost 4 bases and the V segment lost 5 bases, leaving 3 bases of the junction unmatched. Germline CDR1 and CDR2: SGHTA and FQGNSA. The CDR3 is 13 amino acids. The CDR3 DNA is TGTGCCAGCAGCCCTGACAGGGGCTATGGCTACACCTTC. It translates to CASSPDRGYGYTF.

The chain employs TRBV18 and TRBJ2-3; D could derive from TRBD1 or TRBD2 (6 bases each). Trimming took 6 bases from V and 0 from J, leaving 22 bases between them. The V gene's germline CDR1 is KGHSH and CDR2 LQKENI. The CDR3 totals 18 residues. CDR3 sequence reads: CASSPWGARVSSTDTQYF. In nucleotides, the CDR3 is TGTGCCAGCTCCCCATGGGGGGCCAGAGTATCTAGCACAGATACGCAGTATTTT.

The chain joins TRBV15 to TRBJ1-5; D unresolved. This CDR3 is 15 amino acids long. Germline V gene sequence: CDR1 LNHNV, CDR2 YYDKDF (reference sequence). V lost 1 base, J lost 2 bases, and 9 bases lay in between. The CDR3 spells CATSRANTGNQPQHF. For the CDR3, the DNA is TGTGCCACCAGCAGAGCCAACACAGGCAATCAGCCCCAGCATTTT.

The chain employs TRBV3-1 (or the pseudogene TRBV3-2) and TRBJ2-1; no clear D gene. The CDR3 runs to 14 residues. Germline values: CDR1 LGHDT, CDR2 YNNKEL (reference sequence). The V and J ends lost 1 base and 6 bases respectively, with 10 bases between them. This CDR3 is CASSQGRYPNEQFF. The CDR3 bases are TGTGCCAGCAGCCAAGGGCGCTACCCCAATGAGCAGTTCTTC.

The chain is built from TRBV6-5 and TRBJ2-1, with D possibly being TRBD1 (5 bases). This CDR3 comprises 12 residues. Between the trimmed V and J ends, which lost 4 bases and 4 bases, there was a span of 5 bases. Germline values: CDR1 MNHEY, CDR2 SVGAGI. CDR3 in amino acids: CASSSGYNEQFF. CDR3 DNA sequence: TGTGCCAGCAGTTCAGGGTACAATGAGCAGTTCTTC.

The chain recombines TRBV10-3 with TRBJ2-4; no clear D. The V end was cut by 0 bases, the J end by 5 bases, with 5 bases between. Per germline, CDR1 ENHRY and CDR2 SYGVKD. The CDR3 runs 13 residues. The CDR3 loop reads CAISESTENIQYF. The CDR3 DNA follows: TGTGCCATCAGTGAGTCCACAGAAAACATTCAGTACTTC.

The chain employs TRBV12-5 and TRBJ2-1, with a weak D call TRBD1 (7 bases). The germline V and J ends were trimmed by 6 bases and 7 bases, with 13 bases remaining between them. The CDR3 length is 13 residues. The germline V gene encodes CDR1 LGHNT and CDR2 FRNRAP. The CDR3 loop is CASGPRGVNEQFF. The CDR3, as DNA: TGTGCTAGTGGCCCCAGGGGGGTGAATGAGCAGTTCTTC.

The V gene is TRBV11-1, the J gene TRBJ2-7; the D gene is possibly TRBD2 (6 bases). Germline CDR1 reads SGHAT; CDR2 reads FQDESV (reference sequence). V was pared by 6 bases and J by 3 bases, with 12 bases between. CDR3 length equals 13 residues. CDR3 DNA sequence: TGTGCCAGCAGTCCCTCCGGGGGCTACGAGCAGTACTTC. Amino acid sequence: CASSPSGGYEQYF.

The V gene is TRBV28, the J gene TRBJ1-2, with D perhaps matching TRBD1 (5 bases). The CDR3 spans 13 residues. Germline CDR1 MDHEN, CDR2 SYDVKM. The germline V and J ends were trimmed by 7 bases and 2 bases, with 11 bases remaining between them. DNA for the CDR3: TGTGCCAGCATGGGGGACGGAAACTATGGCTACACCTTC. This gives the protein CASMGDGNYGYTF.

This rearrangement joins TRBV28 to TRBJ2-4; TRBD1 matches at 8 bases. The CDR3 sequence is 16 residues long. Trimming removed 6 bases from V and 9 bases from J; junction bases left unmatched: 16. Germline values: CDR1 MDHEN, CDR2 SYDVKM. The CDR3 region has the DNA TGTGCCAGCAGCCTACTTACTATGGACAGGGCGGGCATTCAGTACTTC. It is translated as CASSLLTMDRAGIQYF. The variable domain in full, with the rest retrieved from reference TRBV28 and TRBJ2-4, is DVKVTQSSRYLVKRTGEKVFLECVQDMDHENMFWYRQDPGLGLRLIYFSYDVKMKEKGDIPEGYSVSREKKERFSLILESASTNQTSMYLCASSLLTMDRAGIQYFGAGTRLSVL.

This chain joins TRBV11-3 and TRBJ1-4, with 7 nucleotides matching TRBD1. The junction had 1 base not matched to a gene; V was cut back by 2 bases and J by 1 base. CDR3 length: 15 residues. The germline CDR1 and CDR2 sequences are SGHNT and YENEEA. CDR3 amino acids: CASSLSGGTNEKLFF. The CDR3 nucleotides read TGTGCCAGCAGCTTATCAGGGGGAACTAATGAAAAACTGTTTTTT.

V is TRBV28 and J is TRBJ1-1, with 11 nucleotides matching TRBD1. J gave up 3 bases and V 4 bases, and 7 bases lay outside the gene matches. The CDR3 extends over 16 amino acids. The V gene's germline CDR1 is MDHEN and CDR2 SYDVKM. The CDR3 region has the DNA TGTGCCAGCAGTTCCGGACAGGGGGCTCCCTACACTGAAGCTTTCTTT. It encodes CASSSGQGAPYTEAFF.

Here the CDR3 reads CASSLEVGAYEQYF. The CDR3 nucleotides read TGTGCCAGCAGCTTAGAGGTGGGCGCCTACGAGCAGTACTTC. The genes are TRBV7-3 and TRBJ2-7; D gene unclear. Between the trimmed V and J ends, which lost 2 bases and 2 bases, there was a span of 10 bases. CDR1 and CDR2 (germline): SGHTA, FQGTGA. This CDR3 is 14 amino acids long.

The chain is built from TRBV3-1 (or the pseudogene TRBV3-2) and TRBJ1-5, with a tentative D call TRBD1 (5 bases). This CDR3 is built from 13 residues. V lost 5 bases, J lost 9 bases, and 14 bases lay in between. Germline CDR1 LGHDT, CDR2 YNNKEL (reference sequence). The CDR3 DNA sequence: TGTGCCAGCAGCGCTGGGACCGCAGTGCCCCAGCATTTT. It yields the protein CASSAGTAVPQHF.

The rearrangement uses TRBV29-1 and TRBJ1-1; D uncertain. This CDR3 is built from 10 residues. Trimming removed 7 bases at V and 0 bases at J, with 3 bases between. The V gene's germline CDR1 is SQVTM and CDR2 ANQGSEA. CDR3: CSGMNTEAFF. The CDR3 DNA reads TGCAGCGGGATGAACACTGAAGCTTTCTTT.

The CDR3 DNA sequence: TGTGCCAGCAGTCCCCGGCCGTCAGGGCGTGAAGCTTTCTTT. Residues: CASSPRPSGREAFF. The chain combines TRBV27 with TRBJ1-1; tentative D call: TRBD1 (5 bases). Germline CDR1 reads MNHEY; CDR2 reads SMNVEV (reference sequence). The CDR3 has 14 residues. The V gene lost 5 bases and the J gene lost 7 bases, with 17 bases spanning the gap.

The chain joins TRBV6-6 to TRBJ2-4; D is uncertain. V was trimmed by 5 bases and J by 1 base, leaving 18 bases between them. The CDR3 has 17 amino acids. From germline, CDR1 is MNHNY and CDR2 SVGAGI (reference sequence). In DNA form, the CDR3 reads TGTGCCAGCAGTCATACTCGTCTCCCTTCGGCCAAAAACATTCAGTACTTC. Amino acid sequence: CASSHTRLPSAKNIQYF.

This rearrangement joins TRBV11-2 to TRBJ1-2, with D possibly being TRBD1 (5 bases). The CDR3 totals 13 residues. Germline loops: CDR1 SGHAT, CDR2 FQNNGV. With 3 bases removed from V and 1 base from J, the gap between germline ends came to 6 bases. The CDR3 bases are TGTGCCAGCAGCTTCGGGGGTAACTATGGCTACACCTTC. Translation: CASSFGGNYGYTF.

The sample holds a few counts of this clone. The rearrangement links TRBV4-1 to TRBJ2-5; 7 bases are a match to TRBD2. Germline V CDR1 and CDR2: MGHRA, YSYEKL. The CDR3 spans 13 residues. The trim removed 4 bases at V and 5 bases at J, leaving 4 bases unmatched. The CDR3 region is CASSPPGGETQYF. The CDR3 nucleotides are TGCGCCAGCAGCCCCCCCGGGGGGGAGACCCAGTACTTC.

The V call is TRBV6-5, the J call TRBJ1-1; D is unresolved. V was clipped by 6 bases and J by 2 bases, with 13 bases between them. The CDR3 is 14 residues long. The germline V gene encodes CDR1 MNHEY and CDR2 SVGAGI. CDR3 DNA: TGTGCCAGCAGCGCCTACCTGGGCAACACTGAAGCTTTCTTT. Protein sequence: CASSAYLGNTEAFF.

The V call is TRBV6-1, the J call TRBJ1-3; D possibly corresponds to TRBD1 (6 bases). With 2 bases removed from V and 2 bases from J, the gap between germline ends came to 10 bases. CDR3 length: 15 residues. Germline V gene sequence: CDR1 MNHNS, CDR2 SASEGT. CDR3 loop: CASSERSGAGNTIYF. The CDR3 bases are TGTGCCAGCAGTGAAAGGTCAGGGGCTGGAAACACCATATATTTT.

This clone came up a few times. This chain uses TRBV7-9 with TRBJ1-2; D remains ambiguous. Trimming took 4 bases from V and 8 from J, leaving 17 bases between them. The length of the CDR3 is 14 residues. Germline assignment: CDR1 SEHNR and CDR2 FQNEAQ (reference sequence). The CDR3 is CASSSSGPLWGYTF. The CDR3 coding sequence is TGTGCCAGCAGCTCCTCGGGCCCCCTCTGGGGCTACACCTTC.

This clone was detected once. This chain joins TRBV6-6 and TRBJ1-1; TRBD1 agrees at 7 bases. The CDR3 is made up of 13 amino acids. With V trimmed by 7 bases and J by 9 bases, 11 bases remained unmatched. The germline CDR1 and CDR2 sequences are MNHNY and SVGAGI (reference sequence). The CDR3 DNA follows: TGTGCCAGCAACACGGACAGGTCCCTTAAAGCTTTCTTT. It codes for CASNTDRSLKAFF.

The rearrangement uses TRBV29-1 and TRBJ1-2; maybe TRBD1 (5 bases). The V gene's germline CDR1 is SQVTM and CDR2 ANQGSEA. CDR3 length equals 12 residues. V dropped 2 bases and J dropped 7 bases, with 11 bases sitting between them. The CDR3 DNA reads TGCAGCGTTGAACCCAGGGAAGGTGGCTACACCTTC. Amino acid sequence: CSVEPREGGYTF. Full variable domain (outside the CDR3, taken from reference TRBV29-1 and TRBJ1-2): SAVISQKPSRDICQRGTSLTIQCQVDSQVTMMFWYRQQPGQSLTLIATANQGSEATYESGFVIDKFPISRPNLTFSTLTVSNMSPEDSSIYLCSVEPREGGYTFGSGTRLTVV.